Each of the 21 T cell receptor beta chains below was sequenced from the same sample in a study of cytomegalovirus exposure and HLA in healthy donors. The PCR made use of 60 Vbeta and 13 Jbeta primers. TCRdb's copy holds only in-frame clones and misses some; the assay was immunoSEQ multiplex PCR. The table shows 110,000 to 150,000 clones, with about 74% occurring only once. Sequences were obtained from PBMCs. All receptors derive from a middle-aged woman in good health and CMV-seronegative.

The V call is TRBV27, the J call TRBJ2-1; 9 positions agree with TRBD2. The germline V gene encodes CDR1 MNHEY and CDR2 SMNVEV (reference sequence). This CDR3 spans 15 amino acids. V lost 5 bases, J lost 5 bases, and 7 bases stayed unmatched. CDR3 loop: CASSISGSAHNEQFF. The CDR3 DNA sequence: TGTGCCAGCAGTATTAGCGGGAGCGCACACAATGAGCAGTTCTTC.

This chain links TRBV2 with TRBJ1-5; possible D gene TRBD1, 6 bases. Germline values: CDR1 SNHLY, CDR2 FYNNEI. With 1 base removed from V and 4 bases from J, the gap between germline ends came to 11 bases. The CDR3 loop spans 15 amino acids. Here the CDR3 reads CASSEVDRLNQPQHF. CDR3 coding DNA: TGTGCCAGCAGTGAAGTAGACAGGCTAAATCAGCCCCAGCATTTT.

The chain combines TRBV5-1 with TRBJ2-5; D may be TRBD2 (6 bases). V was trimmed by 4 bases and J by 5 bases, leaving 12 bases between them. The CDR3 is 13 amino acids. Looked up from germline, CDR1 is SGHRS and CDR2 is YFSETQ. The CDR3 reads CASSPGVAETQYF. The CDR3, as DNA: TGCGCCAGCAGCCCGGGGGTGGCTGAGACCCAGTACTTC.

V and J are TRBV12-1 and TRBJ2-1; TRBD2, the table's D call, lacks a check against the DNA. TRBV12-1 is marked as a pseudogene. CDR3 length: 15 residues. The CDR3 sequence: CASSSQAGGGNEQFF. As DNA, the CDR3 is TGTGCCAGCAGCTCGCAAGCGGGAGGAGGTAATGAGCAGTTCTTC.

The chain combines TRBV7-7 with TRBJ1-1, with 11 bases identical to TRBD1. This CDR3 has 17 residues. Germline V gives CDR1 SSHAT, CDR2 FNYEAQ (reference sequence). J lost 4 bases, V lost 7 bases, and 14 bases had no gene match. CDR3 in amino acids: CASTPGDRGSKGTEAFF. The CDR3 DNA sequence: TGTGCCAGCACCCCCGGGGACAGGGGGTCCAAGGGCACTGAAGCTTTCTTT.

The rearrangement uses TRBV18 and TRBJ1-5; D uncertain. CDR1 KGHSH and CDR2 LQKENI come from the germline V gene. The CDR3 is 14 residues long. V was trimmed by 4 bases and J by 9 bases, leaving 16 bases between them. The CDR3 region is CASSQFEVTSPQHF. DNA of the CDR3: TGTGCCAGCTCACAATTCGAGGTCACCTCGCCCCAGCATTTT. Together with reference TRBV18 and TRBJ1-5, the CDR3 gives the full variable domain: NAGVMQNPRHLVRRRGQEARLRCSPMKGHSHVYWYRQLPEEGLKFMVYLQKENIIDESGMPKERFSAEFPKEGPSILRIQQVVRGDSAAYFCASSQFEVTSPQHFGDGTRLSIL.

This clone was detected only a few times. The CDR3 region has the DNA TGTGCCATCAGTGAGTCGAAAGTAGCCCATGACAATGAGCAGTTCTTC. Encoded protein: CAISESKVAHDNEQFF. The chain employs TRBV10-3 and TRBJ2-1, with D uncertain. CDR1 is ENHRY and CDR2 is SYGVKD in the germline V gene. V lost 0 bases to trimming and J lost 5 bases, with 14 bases between them. This CDR3 comprises 16 residues.

As regards this clone: This sample includes further DNA sequences coding for the same CDR3. This chain's CDR3 is CASSIRGRETQYF. The CDR3 DNA is TGTGCCAGTAGTATTCGTGGGAGAGAGACCCAGTACTTC. This rearrangement joins TRBV19 to TRBJ2-5; possibly TRBD2 for D (5 bases). Trimming pared 3 bases from V and 4 bases from J, leaving 9 bases between. Germline-derived CDR1 and CDR2 are LNHDA and SQIVND (reference sequence). This CDR3 region has 13 residues.

This clone was observed a single time. The V gene is TRBV19, the J gene TRBJ2-2; D is undetermined. Germline-derived CDR1 and CDR2 are LNHDA and SQIVND (reference sequence). The CDR3 is 13 amino acids. V lost 3 bases and J 4 bases, leaving 6 bases between the germline ends. CDR3 DNA: TGTGCCAGTAGTATTATGAGCACCGGGGAGCTGTTTTTT. Residues: CASSIMSTGELFF.

This chain links TRBV11-2 with TRBJ1-2, with D unresolved. CDR1 and CDR2 from the germline V gene are SGHAT and FQNNGV. Trimming stripped 1 base from V and 4 bases from J, with 16 bases between. The CDR3 spans 16 residues. CDR3 residues: CASSLGPSGVGYGYTF. The CDR3 bases are TGTGCCAGCAGCTTAGGGCCAAGCGGGGTGGGCTATGGCTACACCTTC.

The chain links TRBV27 to TRBJ2-7, with 9 positions matching TRBD2. V trimming: 4 bases; J trimming: 7 bases; junction bases outside the gene matches: 17. Germline V CDR1 and CDR2: MNHEY, SMNVEV (reference sequence). The CDR3 has 17 amino acids. The CDR3 DNA reads as TGTGCCAGCAGTTCGGGACTAGCATACAACGGGAAGGGGGAGCAGTACTTC. As protein: CASSSGLAYNGKGEQYF.

This chain links TRBV29-1 with TRBJ2-7, with D tentatively TRBD1 (6 bases). V was trimmed by 5 bases and J by 3 bases, leaving 14 bases between them. The germline V gene encodes CDR1 SQVTM and CDR2 ANQGSEA. CDR3 length: 13 amino acids. CDR3 residues: CSVTGLSVYEQYF. The CDR3 nucleotides read TGCAGCGTTACAGGGCTAAGCGTCTACGAGCAGTACTTC.

The chain carries TRBV2 and TRBJ1-2; D remains ambiguous. CDR1 and CDR2 from the germline V gene are SNHLY and FYNNEI. The ends were cut back, 7 bases at V and 0 bases at J, with 6 bases in the middle. The length of the CDR3 is 12 residues. The CDR3 DNA reads as TGTGCCAGCACCCTAGCTAACTATGGCTACACCTTC. Its translation: CASTLANYGYTF.

This chain uses TRBV6-1 with TRBJ1-1; 8 positions agree with TRBD1. Germline loops: CDR1 MNHNS, CDR2 SASEGT. The CDR3 loop spans 13 amino acids. Unmatched junction bases numbered 5, after V lost 7 bases and J lost 4 bases. CDR3 sequence: CASTSTGATEAFF. As DNA, the CDR3 is TGTGCCAGCACCTCGACAGGGGCCACTGAAGCTTTCTTT.

In its sample, this clone was seen a few times. This rearrangement joins TRBV13 to TRBJ1-1, with D hard to call. The length of the CDR3 is 14 residues. Germline-derived CDR1 and CDR2 are PRHDT and FYEKMQ (reference sequence). Trimming removed 5 bases from V and 1 base from J, with 11 bases in between. The CDR3, as DNA: TGTGCCAGCAGCCCCCAAGAGGCGAACACTGAAGCTTTCTTT. This encodes CASSPQEANTEAFF. Together with reference TRBV13 and TRBJ1-1, the CDR3 gives the full variable domain: AAGVIQSPRHLIKEKRETATLKCYPIPRHDTVYWYQQGPGQDPQFLISFYEKMQSDKGSIPDRFSAQQFSDYHSELNMSSLELGDSALYFCASSPQEANTEAFFGQGTRLTVV.

To note about this clone: At one end, the junction sequence differs from germline, possibly due to a read error. This chain connects TRBV7-9 to TRBJ2-7, with 8 bases lining up with TRBD2. Germline loops: CDR1 SEHNR, CDR2 FQNEAQ (reference sequence). The length of the CDR3 is 15 residues. The CDR3 loop is CSSSLVASGYYEQYF. The DNA for the CDR3 is TGTTCCAGCAGCTTAGTGGCTAGCGGGTACTACGAGCAGTACTTC.

This clone was observed a few times. The chain is built from TRBV27 and TRBJ2-7, with no clear D. Germline V gives CDR1 MNHEY, CDR2 SMNVEV (reference sequence). This CDR3 contains 14 residues. Trimming pared 2 bases from V and 2 bases from J, leaving 10 bases between. The CDR3 protein is CASSLKGSTYEQYF. The CDR3 nucleotides are TGTGCCAGCAGTTTAAAAGGTAGCACCTACGAGCAGTACTTC.

This chain links TRBV18 with TRBJ1-1; 7 bases map to TRBD1. CDR1 and CDR2 from the germline V gene are KGHSH and LQKENI. V lost 0 bases to trimming and J lost 5 bases; unmatched junction nucleotides: 9. The CDR3 has 16 residues. The CDR3 region has the DNA TGTGCCAGCTCACCACCAGCCCCCAGGGGGAATACTGAAGCTTTCTTT. Translated: CASSPPAPRGNTEAFF. Filled out from reference TRBV18 and TRBJ1-1, the complete variable domain reads NAGVMQNPRHLVRRRGQEARLRCSPMKGHSHVYWYRQLPEEGLKFMVYLQKENIIDESGMPKERFSAEFPKEGPSILRIQQVVRGDSAAYFCASSPPAPRGNTEAFFGQGTRLTVV.

The chain joins TRBV6-5 to TRBJ1-2; 7 nucleotides agree with TRBD1. V was clipped by 6 bases and J by 3 bases; unmatched bases: 7. This CDR3 is built from 14 residues. CDR1 and CDR2 from the germline V gene are MNHEY and SVGAGI. The CDR3: CASSEGALDYGYTF. The CDR3 coding sequence is TGTGCCAGCAGCGAGGGGGCTTTGGACTATGGCTACACCTTC.

The V and J genes are TRBV28 and TRBJ1-1; D not resolved. CDR1 MDHEN and CDR2 SYDVKM come from the germline V gene. The V end was cut by 2 bases, the J end by 6 bases, with 7 bases between. This CDR3 region has 12 residues. The CDR3 region has the DNA TGTGCCAGCAGTTTAATGGGCTCTGAAGCTTTCTTT. It specifies CASSLMGSEAFF.

This clone was seen a single time. The rearrangement uses TRBV2 and TRBJ2-5; D is unresolved. The end of the DNA is better explained by TRBJ2-7, so the J call may be wrong. In germline, CDR1 is SNHLY, CDR2 FYNNEI. CDR3 size: 11 residues. CDR3 sequence (DNA): TGTGCCAGCAGTTATACCTACGAGCAGTACTTC. This gives the protein CASSYTYEQYF.